This section outlines one T cell receptor (beta chain) sequence together with its context. Its antigen is not identified. V lost 3 bases and J lost 0; bases outside the gene matches: 3. The germline gives CDR1 SQVTM, CDR2 ANQGSEA. This CDR3 region has 16 residues. Repertoires were generated with immunoSEQ multiplex PCR, while TCRdb's copy carries only in-frame clones and drops some. This table has approximately 100,000 clones, roughly 60% appearing once. This sample stems from a study of cytotoxic CD8 clonotypes in ibrutinib-treated CLL. Whole-study results and caveats: The study found baseline clonality above age-matched healthy donors, tracking circulating CD8+ T-cell counts.

This specimen consisted of PBMCs, obtained after 24 months of ibrutinib treatment. The origin of this receptor is a human donor with chronic lymphocytic leukemia. This chain uses TRBV29-1 with TRBJ2-6; TRBD2 matches at 9 bases. The CDR3 spells CSVDGGGASGANVLTF. The DNA of the CDR3 is TGCAGCGTTGACGGCGGGGGGGCCTCTGGGGCCAACGTCCTGACTTTC.